Below, 18 T cell receptor beta chains from the same sample are listed, as sequenced in a study of shared clonotypes between healthy human individuals (dated by TCRdb to the early 2020s). Library method: the immunoSEQ multiplex PCR assay. TCRdb provides this immuneACCESS table in a form limited to in-frame rearrangements. Some clones are lacking; in checked studies, under half of them reflect an unresolved V gene, and why the rest are absent is not known. Across this sample there are some 2,500,000 clones, with 93% seen only once. The ten largest clonotypes hold about 0.39% of the sample. The sequenced material came from naive CD4+ T cells from PBMCs. In the paper's terms, the cell subset or site label means: CD45RA+ positively selected. These receptors were obtained from a man aged 18 to 35 in good health. Some clones in this sample may be carry-over from other donors' samples.

This clone appeared a single time. CDR3 region: CASSQGTSGVFEQYF. The CDR3 nucleotides are TGCGCCAGCAGCCAAGGGACTAGCGGGGTCTTCGAGCAGTACTTC. The chain uses TRBV4-1 and TRBJ2-5; 12 positions agree with TRBD2. The better agreement between TRBJ2-7 and the DNA end casts doubt on the J call. This CDR3 contains 15 residues. Germline V gives CDR1 MGHRA, CDR2 YSYEKL.

As concerns this clone: Other DNA sequences in this specimen translate into the identical CDR3. CDR3 protein: CASSLNGRTSGANVLTF. For the CDR3, the DNA is TGCGCCAGCAGCCTGAACGGACGGACCTCTGGGGCCAACGTCCTGACTTTC. This chain uses TRBV5-1 with TRBJ2-6; unclear D gene. V was cut by 4 bases and J by 0 bases, with 14 bases left in between. Looked up from germline, CDR1 is SGHRS and CDR2 is YFSETQ. This CDR3 is 17 amino acids long.

The chain has TRBV15 and TRBJ1-3; maybe TRBD1 (5 bases). This CDR3 region has 14 residues. Germline CDR1 LNHNV, CDR2 YYDKDF (reference sequence). Trimming pared 1 base from V and 3 bases from J, leaving 7 bases between. CDR3 coding DNA: TGTGCCACCAGCAGAGGACAGATTGGAAACACCATATATTTT. It encodes CATSRGQIGNTIYF.

As for this clone: Germline and junction disagree at one end, which may indicate a read error. The chain uses TRBV30 and TRBJ1-2; D possibly corresponds to TRBD1 (6 bases). CDR3 size: 11 residues. The V gene's germline CDR1 is GTSNPN and CDR2 SVGIG (reference sequence). The CDR3: CAWRRTGIMSF. Written as DNA, the CDR3 is TGTGCCTGGAGACGTACAGGGATCATGAGCTTC.

V and J are TRBV14 and TRBJ2-1, with D tentatively TRBD2 (5 bases). The germline V gene encodes CDR1 SGHDN and CDR2 FVKESK. This CDR3 is built from 12 residues. The germline V and J ends were trimmed by 1 base and 14 bases, with 12 bases remaining between them. The CDR3 DNA reads TGTGCCAGCAGCCAAGGATCGGTCGGGAAGTTCTTC. Translation gives CASSQGSVGKFF.

The rearrangement links TRBV5-1 to TRBJ2-2, with a tentative D call TRBD2 (6 bases). V dropped 4 bases and J dropped 7 bases, with 20 bases sitting between them. The CDR3 covers 16 residues. Germline V gene lookup returns CDR1 SGHRS and CDR2 YFSETQ. CDR3 bases: TGCGCCAGCAGCCAAAACCCGGGGGTATCTGGCGGGGAGCTGTTTTTT. Residues: CASSQNPGVSGGELFF.

The chain has TRBV19 and TRBJ1-2; TRBD1 aligns across 9 bases. CDR3 length equals 15 residues. V lost 7 bases and J lost 3; bases outside the gene matches: 9. Germline loops: CDR1 LNHDA, CDR2 SQIVND (reference sequence). The CDR3 spells CASTLTGGWDYGYTF. The CDR3 nucleotides read TGTGCCAGTACCTTAACAGGGGGCTGGGACTATGGCTACACCTTC.

This CDR3 is CASSPRTSGRSYNEQFF. CDR3 DNA: TGCGCCAGCAGCCCCCGGACTAGCGGGAGGTCCTACAATGAGCAGTTCTTC. This sequence joins TRBV5-1 and TRBJ2-1; 14 bases agree with TRBD2. Germline loops: CDR1 SGHRS, CDR2 YFSETQ. The CDR3 is 17 amino acids. The V segment lost 4 bases and the J segment 1 base; nucleotides outside the gene matches: 4.

V usage is TRBV7-2 and J usage is TRBJ2-5; D ambiguous. The J call could be wrong; TRBJ2-7 is a better fit for the DNA end. This CDR3 has 14 amino acids. The germline CDR1 and CDR2 sequences are SGHTA and FQGNSA. CDR3 residues: CASSPLSSPYEQYF. The CDR3 region has the DNA TGTGCCAGCAGCCCCTTGTCTTCCCCCTACGAGCAGTACTTC.

This rearrangement joins TRBV5-4 to TRBJ2-1, with D perhaps matching TRBD1 (6 bases). CDR1 SGHNT and CDR2 YYREEE come from the germline V gene (reference sequence). V was shortened by 4 bases and J by 0 bases, with 14 bases between the two germline ends. This CDR3 is 16 amino acids long. CDR3 amino acids: CASSRQDASSYNEQFF. The CDR3 nucleotides read TGTGCCAGCAGCAGACAGGACGCGAGCTCCTACAATGAGCAGTTCTTC.

This clone has a single count. V and J are TRBV4-1 and TRBJ2-7, with D possibly being TRBD1 or TRBD2 (5 bases each). The V end lost 0 bases, the J end lost 6 bases, and 9 bases lay between the germline ends. The CDR3 covers 13 residues. CDR1 is MGHRA, CDR2 YSYEKL, per germline. The CDR3 DNA reads TGCGCCAGCAGCCAAGAGCGTGGGACCGAGCAGTACTTC. It encodes CASSQERGTEQYF.

This chain links TRBV30 with TRBJ2-3, with 10 bases matching TRBD2. The junction had 8 bases not matched to a gene; V was cut back by 1 base and J by 4 bases. The germline V gene has CDR1 GTSNPN and CDR2 SVGIG (reference sequence). CDR3 length equals 16 residues. The CDR3 region has the DNA TGTGCCTGGAGTGATGGGCTAGCGGGAGCCGCAGATACGCAGTATTTT. This sequence encodes CAWSDGLAGAADTQYF.

The CDR3 DNA follows: TGTGCCAGCAGCTTATCGAGGACCCAAGGAGAGACCCAGTACTTC. Its protein product is CASSLSRTQGETQYF. The chain joins TRBV13 to TRBJ2-5; D is unresolved. This CDR3 is 15 amino acids long. Per germline, CDR1 PRHDT and CDR2 FYEKMQ (reference sequence). Trimming shortened V by 2 bases and J by 4 bases, and 14 bases separated the two germline ends.

The chain uses TRBV6-5 and TRBJ2-7, with a tentative D call TRBD2 (5 bases). This CDR3 contains 14 residues. The V gene's germline CDR1 is MNHEY and CDR2 SVGAGI. The V and J ends lost 0 bases and 6 bases respectively, with 12 bases between them. CDR3 loop: CASSYSREGFEQYF. The CDR3 DNA follows: TGTGCCAGCAGTTACTCGAGAGAGGGTTTCGAGCAGTACTTC.

The chain has TRBV15 and TRBJ2-5; 7 bases match TRBD1. The CDR3 extends over 15 amino acids. Germline CDR1 LNHNV, CDR2 YYDKDF (reference sequence). V was pared by 8 bases and J by 4 bases, with 13 bases of the junction left unmatched. CDR3 nucleotides: TGTGCCACCGTACGGGGAAACAGGGGTGGAGAGACCCAGTACTTC. Amino acids: CATVRGNRGGETQYF.

The rearrangement uses TRBV18 and TRBJ2-5; 8 bases line up with TRBD1. The CDR3 runs 17 residues. Per the germline V gene, CDR1 is KGHSH and CDR2 is LQKENI. The V and J ends lost 3 bases and 5 bases, in that order; junction bases with no gene match: 14. CDR3 residues: CASSPLGTGLSRETQYF. CDR3 in DNA: TGTGCCAGCTCACCGTTGGGGACAGGCCTTTCGAGGGAGACCCAGTACTTC.

The chain uses TRBV30 and TRBJ1-5; D unresolved. There are 13 residues in the CDR3. V lost 2 bases to trimming and J lost 5 bases, with 10 bases between them. The germline V gene has CDR1 GTSNPN and CDR2 SVGIG (reference sequence). Here the CDR3 reads CAWSPGEDQPQHF. The CDR3 bases are TGTGCCTGGAGTCCGGGTGAAGATCAGCCCCAGCATTTT.

This rearrangement joins TRBV28 to TRBJ1-2; D remains unclear. V lost 5 bases, J lost 3 bases, and 10 bases lay in between. Germline V gene data show CDR1 as MDHEN and CDR2 as SYDVKM. The CDR3 runs 13 residues. CDR3 amino acids: CASSARADYGYTF. Written as DNA, the CDR3 is TGTGCCAGCAGTGCCCGGGCTGACTATGGCTACACCTTC.